A selection of T cell receptor beta chains follows, all from one sample in a study of T cells in Graves' hyperthyroidism and ophthalmopathy. MiXCR, run by TCRdb on the multiplex PCR reads, gives a single entry per CDR3 protein. The profile shows fewer than 550,000 distinct CDR3 sequences, 15% to 17% of them singletons. Material: blood. These receptor sequences come from a woman under 30 with Graves' hyperthyroidism. Each CDR3 is given with its conserved first and last residue. The D gene is left open where the match is weak. The size entry is marked missing in some rows and otherwise reads once, few, many or a size class.

d_gene	v_gene	j_gene	abundance	CDR3aa	CDR3nt
NA	TRBV3-1	TRBJ2-3	few	CASSSRTPRGTDTQYF	TGTGCCAGCAGCTCAAGGACCCCTCGCGGGACAGATACGCAGTATTTT
TRBD2	TRBV11-2	TRBJ2-3	many	CASSLQRGSTDTQYF	TGTGCCAGCAGCTTACAGCGGGGGAGCACAGATACGCAGTATTTT
NA	TRBV20-1	TRBJ1-3	NA	CSARRAGQFSGNTIYF	TGCAGTGCTAGGCGGGCAGGACAATTCTCTGGAAACACCATATATTTT
NA	TRBV7-6	TRBJ2-1	many	CASSLIAPGTSYNEQFF	TGTGCCAGCAGCTTAATTGCCCCCGGGACATCTTACAATGAGCAGTTCTTC
NA	TRBV27	TRBJ2-5	NA	CASSLSRVYQETQYF	TGTGCCAGCAGTTTATCGAGGGTGTACCAAGAGACCCAGTACTTC
NA	TRBV27	TRBJ2-1	medium-sized	CASNPPGQPLNEQFF	TGTGCCAGCAACCCTCCAGGACAGCCTCTCAATGAGCAGTTCTTC
TRBD1	TRBV9	TRBJ2-7	many	CASSPRATGVTYEQYF	TGTGCCAGCAGCCCCCGAGCGACAGGGGTTACCTACGAGCAGTACTTC
NA	TRBV28	TRBJ2-3	many	CASSFGRRASDTQYF	TGTGCCAGCAGTTTTGGCAGGAGGGCATCAGATACGCAGTATTTT
TRBD1	TRBV7-3	TRBJ1-2	NA	CASSLTGGQGLDGYTF	TGTGCCAGCAGCTTAACGGGGGGACAGGGTCTCGATGGCTACACCTTC
NA	TRBV7-8	TRBJ2-5	many	CASSRNMAGVQETQYF	TGTGCCAGCAGCCGTAACATGGCAGGGGTACAAGAGACCCAGTACTTC
NA	TRBV6-5	TRBJ1-2	few	CASSYSGGRDGYTF	TGTGCCAGCAGTTACTCGGGGGGGAGGGATGGCTACACCTTC
TRBD2	TRBV20-1	TRBJ2-2	few	CSARTSGMIGELFF	TGCAGTGCGCGGACTAGCGGGATGATCGGGGAGCTGTTTTTT
NA	TRBV5-1	TRBJ1-3	NA	CASSLQGANMGFSGNTIYF	TGCGCCAGCAGCTTGCAAGGGGCCAATATGGGCTTCTCTGGAAACACCATATATTTT
NA	TRBV20-1	TRBJ1-6	NA	CSASTTDLSNSPLHF	TGCAGTGCTTCAACTACGGACTTGTCTAATTCACCCCTCCACTTT
NA	TRBV4-3	TRBJ1-2	few	CASSQGTAQAYGYTF	TGCGCCAGCAGCCAAGGGACGGCCCAGGCCTATGGCTACACCTTC
NA	TRBV12-3/TRBV12-4	TRBJ2-5	many	CASSRTPLPTQETQYF	TGTGCCAGCAGTCGAACCCCCTTGCCGACCCAAGAGACCCAGTACTTC
TRBD2	TRBV18	TRBJ2-2	many	CASSPRLAGDGELFF	TGTGCCAGCTCACCGAGACTAGCGGGAGACGGGGAGCTGTTTTTT
NA	TRBV9	TRBJ1-2	few	CASSVVAGSHFDGYTF	TGTGCCAGCAGCGTAGTGGCGGGATCCCATTTTGATGGCTACACCTTC
NA	TRBV24-1	TRBJ2-7	NA	CATSDTLGFESYEQYF	TGTGCCACCAGTGATACGTTGGGATTTGAGTCCTACGAGCAGTACTTC
NA	TRBV7-9	TRBJ1-4	NA	CASSLMNRKPNEKLFF	TGTGCCAGCAGCTTAATGAACCGTAAACCTAATGAAAAACTGTTTTTT
NA	TRBV4-1	TRBJ1-4	NA	CASSQDLSGTVNEKLFF	TGCGCCAGCAGCCAAGATCTCTCCGGGACCGTTAATGAAAAACTGTTTTTT
TRBD2	TRBV7-9	TRBJ2-1	many	CASSLGSGNLDEQFF	TGTGCCAGCAGCTTAGGCAGCGGGAACCTAGATGAGCAGTTCTTC
NA	TRBV29-1	TRBJ1-2	NA	CSVVGEKGYTF	TGCAGCGTTGTGGGGGAGAAGGGCTACACCTTC